This paragraph covers one TCR beta chain sequence. Antigen unknown. A read error is possible here, since a much larger clone lies one base away. This entry is derived from a study of blood T cells in healthy people across ages. Combining a sample-barcoded 5' primer with a J-beta primer mix, a second PCR ran for roughly 7 to 12 cycles. Samples each returned at least 2.5 million CDR3-containing paired-end reads. TCRdb reanalysed the 5' RACE reads using MiXCR and keeps one entry per CDR3 protein. This sample has 790,000 or so distinct CDR3 sequences, with 35% to 50% found just once. About 10 milliliters of peripheral blood were drawn from each donor into EDTA-treated tubes. Trimming removed 6 bases at V and 5 bases at J, with 12 bases between. CDR1 is SGHRS and CDR2 is YFSETQ in the germline V gene. The CDR3 extends over 13 amino acids. Study-wide results and caveats: Naive and antigen-experienced cells could not be conclusively compared, given unsorted PBMCs. Measured against age, TCR beta diversity per million T cells decreased in a roughly linear manner.

This chain connects TRBV5-1 to TRBJ2-4; D may correspond to TRBD1 or TRBD2 (5 bases each). Sequences were obtained from blood. The clonotype was recovered from a man aged 80 or over in good health. DNA for the CDR3: TGCGCCAGCATCAACTTGGGGGAAAACATTCAGTACTTC. This codes for CASINLGENIQYF.